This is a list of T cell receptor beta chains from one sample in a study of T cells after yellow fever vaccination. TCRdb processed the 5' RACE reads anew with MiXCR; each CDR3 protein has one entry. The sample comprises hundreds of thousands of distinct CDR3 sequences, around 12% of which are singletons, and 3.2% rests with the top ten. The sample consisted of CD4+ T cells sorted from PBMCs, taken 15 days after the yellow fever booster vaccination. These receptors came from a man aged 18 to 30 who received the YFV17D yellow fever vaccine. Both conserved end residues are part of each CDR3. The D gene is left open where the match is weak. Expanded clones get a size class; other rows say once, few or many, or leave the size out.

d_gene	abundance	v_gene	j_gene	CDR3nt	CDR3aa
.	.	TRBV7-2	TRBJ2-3	TGTGCCAGCAGGTTAATTACTAGCACAGATACGCAGTATTTT	CASRLITSTDTQYF
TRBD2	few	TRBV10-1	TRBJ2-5	TGCGCCAGCAGGGGCCCTAGCGGCGGGGAGACCCAGTACTTC	CASRGPSGGETQYF
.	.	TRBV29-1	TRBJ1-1	TGCAGCGTTGAGGGGGACGGATGGGACACTGAAGCTTTCTTT	CSVEGDGWDTEAFF
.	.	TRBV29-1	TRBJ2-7	TGCAGCGTTGAAGGGGGGGACTCTCCCCACGAGCAGTACTTC	CSVEGGDSPHEQYF
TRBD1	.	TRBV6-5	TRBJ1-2	TGTGCCAGCAGCCGGGGACAGGGAGTCGGCTACACCTTC	CASSRGQGVGYTF
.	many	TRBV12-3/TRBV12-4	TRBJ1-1	TGTGCCAGCAGTATCTCGGCAGGGGTGGGCACTGAAGCTTTCTTT	CASSISAGVGTEAFF
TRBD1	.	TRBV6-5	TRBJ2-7	TGTGCCAGCAGTTACTCGAATGTCGCTCCGGGACAGGGTTACACTGAGCAGTACTTC	CASSYSNVAPGQGYTEQYF
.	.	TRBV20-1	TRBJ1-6	TGCAGTGCTAGCCCAGGGGCCGGACCATCACCCCTCCACTTT	CSASPGAGPSPLHF
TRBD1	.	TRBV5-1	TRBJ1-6	TGCGCCAGCAGCTTGGGGGACAGGAATAATTCACCCCTCCACTTT	CASSLGDRNNSPLHF
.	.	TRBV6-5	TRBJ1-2	TGTGCCAGCAGTTACTCCTGGGGGGAAAGTGGCTACACCTTC	CASSYSWGESGYTF
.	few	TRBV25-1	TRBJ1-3	TGTGCCACCGGGAGGGGAGGGAACTCTGGAAACACCATATATTTT	CATGRGGNSGNTIYF
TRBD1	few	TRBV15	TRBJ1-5	TGTGCCACCAGCAGATTGACTGACAGGGCGGGACAGCCCCAGCATTTT	CATSRLTDRAGQPQHF
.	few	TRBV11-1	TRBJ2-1	TGTGCCAGCAGCTTAAGGGGGGCGGAATACAATGAGCAGTTCTTC	CASSLRGAEYNEQFF
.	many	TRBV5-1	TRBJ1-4	TGCGCCAGCAGCCCTCGGGGGAATGAAAAACTGTTTTTT	CASSPRGNEKLFF
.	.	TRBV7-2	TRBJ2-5	TGTGCCAGCAGCTTAATGAAAGGGGACCAAGAGACCCAGTACTTC	CASSLMKGDQETQYF
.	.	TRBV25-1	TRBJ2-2	TGTGCCAGCAGTGAATATGGCGGGGAGCTGTTTTTT	CASSEYGGELFF
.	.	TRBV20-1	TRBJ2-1	TGCAGTGCTCGCGATCTCAGTTCTCATGAGCAGTTCTTC	CSARDLSSHEQFF
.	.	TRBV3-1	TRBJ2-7	TGTGCCAGCAGCCAAGGAGGGGCTCTATACGAGCAGTACTTC	CASSQGGALYEQYF
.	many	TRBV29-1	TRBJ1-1	TGCAGCGTTGAAGAGGGACAGAACACTGAAGCTTTCTTT	CSVEEGQNTEAFF
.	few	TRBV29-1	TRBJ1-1	TGCAGCGTTGAAGATCAGCGGAGGGCTTTCTTT	CSVEDQRRAFF
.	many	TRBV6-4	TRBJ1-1	TGTGCCAGCAGTGAAGCGGGGAACACTGAAGCTTTCTTT	CASSEAGNTEAFF
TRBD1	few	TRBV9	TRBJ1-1	TGTGCCAGCAGCCCCGGGACAGGGGGCTTCGCTTTCTTT	CASSPGTGGFAFF